This is a list of T cell receptor beta chains from one sample in a study of beta chain features in type 1 diabetes. Profiled with immunoSEQ multiplex PCR; TCRdb holds only in-frame clones, not every one. The data hold about 340,000 clones, with around 7.6% observed a single time. Sequenced material: central memory CD4+ T cells from blood. Source of these receptors: a woman between 18 and 29 years old in good health. CDR3s include the opening cysteine and the closing phenylalanine or tryptophan. D genes are given only for firm matches. Clone size is stated in some rows and not others, as once, few, many or a class when expanded.

TRBD2	TRBJ2-7	TRBV7-9	NA	CASSLGVSGKAYEQYF	TGTGCCAGCAGCTTAGGTGTCAGCGGGAAAGCGTACGAGCAGTACTTC
NA	TRBJ2-3	TRBV28	few	CASREGGRADTQYF	TGTGCCAGCAGGGAAGGCGGTAGGGCAGATACGCAGTATTTT
NA	TRBJ2-7	TRBV5-1	few	CASSLARRGDEQYF	TGCGCCAGCAGCTTGGCTCGGCGCGGCGACGAGCAGTACTTC
NA	TRBJ1-1	TRBV6-6	NA	CASSYDRGTRTEAFF	TGTGCCAGCAGTTACGATCGGGGGACGCGGACTGAAGCTTTCTTT
TRBD1	TRBJ2-1	TRBV4-2	few	CASSPTPGQRLYNEQFF	TGTGCCAGCAGCCCTACACCGGGACAGAGACTGTACAATGAGCAGTTCTTC
TRBD2	TRBJ2-3	TRBV4-3	many	CASSPPGLDLQYF	TGCGCCAGCAGCCCCCCGGGACTAGATCTTCAGTATTTT
TRBD2	TRBJ2-1	TRBV5-1	NA	CASSTGTSGRGEQFF	TGCGCCAGCAGCACCGGGACTAGCGGGAGGGGTGAGCAGTTCTTC
TRBD2	TRBJ2-3	TRBV4-2	NA	CASSQATATSGRADTQYF	TGTGCCAGCAGCCAAGCCACCGCTACTAGCGGGAGAGCAGATACGCAGTATTTT
TRBD1	TRBJ1-1	TRBV18	NA	CASTTGIDTEAFF	TGTGCCAGCACGACAGGGATTGACACTGAAGCTTTCTTT
NA	TRBJ2-1	TRBV19	NA	CASAGTFNYNEQFF	TGTGCCAGTGCCGGGACGTTTAACTACAATGAGCAGTTCTTC
TRBD2	TRBJ2-3	TRBV28	NA	CASSLAGDGSDTQYF	TGTGCCAGCAGCTTAGCGGGAGATGGTTCAGATACGCAGTATTTT
TRBD1	TRBJ1-2	TRBV6-5	few	CASSFGRDRAYGYTF	TGTGCCAGCAGTTTTGGAAGGGACAGAGCCTATGGCTACACCTTC
NA	TRBJ2-7	TRBV6-5	few	CASSYSGSTTYEQYF	TGTGCCAGCAGTTACTCTGGAAGCACAACCTACGAGCAGTACTTC
TRBD1	TRBJ1-5	TRBV6-5	NA	CASSLTGVQPQHF	TGTGCCAGCAGTTTGACAGGGGTTCAGCCCCAGCATTTT
NA	TRBJ2-7	TRBV11-1	NA	CASSPDPRGDEQYF	TGTGCCAGCAGCCCGGACCCCAGGGGGGACGAGCAGTACTTC
NA	TRBJ2-4	TRBV4-2	many	CASSQDRGKAKNIQYF	TGTGCCAGCAGCCAAGATCGAGGGAAGGCCAAAAACATTCAGTACTTC
TRBD1	TRBJ1-2	TRBV28	few	CASTRDRVYGYTF	TGTGCCAGCACCCGGGACAGGGTCTATGGCTACACCTTC
NA	TRBJ1-2	TRBV28	few	CASSHDSYGYTF	TGTGCCAGCAGTCATGACTCCTATGGCTACACCTTC
NA	TRBJ2-1	TRBV4-3	few	CASSQEVKYEQFF	TGCGCCAGCAGCCAAGAAGTCAAGTATGAGCAGTTCTTC
NA	TRBJ2-6	TRBV19	many	CASSLLNGANVLTF	TGTGCCAGTTCCCTCCTCAATGGGGCCAACGTCCTGACTTTC
NA	TRBJ1-2	TRBV10-3	many	CAISFQGNYGYTF	TGTGCCATCAGCTTCCAGGGGAACTATGGCTACACCTTC
TRBD2	TRBJ2-2	TRBV19	NA	CASSRYSGGSTGELFF	TGTGCCAGTAGTCGGTATTCGGGCGGGAGCACCGGGGAGCTGTTTTTT
NA	TRBJ2-7	TRBV9	NA	CASSPTDRSYEQYF	TGTGCCAGCAGCCCCACGGACAGATCCTACGAGCAGTACTTC
TRBD1	TRBJ1-2	TRBV6-6	NA	CANSTGEGYTF	TGTGCCAACAGTACAGGGGAGGGCTACACCTTC
NA	TRBJ2-5	TRBV7-6	few	CASSFGSLGETQYF	TGTGCCAGCAGCTTCGGGAGCTTGGGGGAGACCCAGTACTTC
NA	TRBJ2-7	TRBV4-3	NA	CASSRERVSEQYF	TGCGCCAGCAGCCGAGAACGAGTATCCGAGCAGTACTTC
NA	TRBJ2-7	TRBV4-2	few	CASSQQAGPGTYEQYF	TGTGCCAGCAGCCAACAAGCCGGACCTGGAACCTACGAGCAGTACTTC